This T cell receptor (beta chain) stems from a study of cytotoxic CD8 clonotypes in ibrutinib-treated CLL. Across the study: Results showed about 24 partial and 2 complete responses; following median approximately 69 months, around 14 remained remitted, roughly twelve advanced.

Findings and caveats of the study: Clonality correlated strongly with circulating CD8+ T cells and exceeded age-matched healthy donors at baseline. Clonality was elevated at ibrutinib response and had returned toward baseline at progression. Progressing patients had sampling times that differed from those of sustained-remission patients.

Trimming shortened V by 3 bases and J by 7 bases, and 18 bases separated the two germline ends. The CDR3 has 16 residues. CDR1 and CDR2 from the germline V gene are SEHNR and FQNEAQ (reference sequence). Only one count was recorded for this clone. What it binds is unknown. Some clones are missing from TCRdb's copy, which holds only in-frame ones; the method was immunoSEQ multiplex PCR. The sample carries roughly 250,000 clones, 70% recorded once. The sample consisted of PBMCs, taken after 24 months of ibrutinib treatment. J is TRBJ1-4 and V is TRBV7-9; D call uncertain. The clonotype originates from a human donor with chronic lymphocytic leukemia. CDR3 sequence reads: CASSFTSGAEGEKLFF. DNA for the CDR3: TGTGCCAGCAGCTTTACCTCTGGCGCGGAAGGTGAAAAACTGTTTTTT.